There are a few counts of the clone carrying this T cell receptor beta chain. This entry belongs to a study of cytomegalovirus exposure and HLA in healthy donors. PCR primers comprised 60 Vbeta and 13 Jbeta primers. TCRdb keeps only in-frame clones here, not all; method: immunoSEQ multiplex PCR. Among some 190,000 clones, under 9.5% were seen once, and the ten largest hold 1% to 1.5%. The germline CDR1 and CDR2 sequences are SGHKS and YYEKEE (reference sequence). V gave up 3 bases and J gave up 4 bases, with 13 bases separating them. This CDR3 is 14 amino acids long. Sequencing was performed on PBMCs. This clonotype originated in a woman in her twenties or thirties in good health and CMV-seropositive. The gene calls are TRBV5-5 and TRBJ1-2, with a weak D call TRBD1 (5 bases). In DNA form, the CDR3 reads TGTGCCAGCAGCTCCGGGACGGGAGTCTATGGCTACACCTTC. This sequence encodes CASSSGTGVYGYTF.